This entry features one T cell receptor (beta chain) sequence. The germline V gene has CDR1 LGHNT and CDR2 FRNRAP. Trimming removed 1 base from V and 5 bases from J; junction bases left unmatched: 5. The CDR3 loop spans 14 amino acids. Study processing details: Estimates of nucleated cell counts were drawn from the amplification of reference gene primers. The table came from immunoSEQ multiplex PCR; TCRdb's copy has only in-frame clones and leaves some out. The V and J calls and clone size were taken over from that table, and D and trimming were inferred from the DNA. In the table there are about 85,000 clones, around nine tenths of which are singletons. The sample is drawn from a study of blood T cell repertoires in COVID-19. Study background: Acute and convalescent COVID-19 samples came from the United States, Italy and Spain. The analysed material was cDNA or gDNA that came from T cells, B-cell-depleted T cells, or PBMCs.

This sequence was found in a man between 60 and 70 years old with acute or convalescent COVID-19. The rearrangement links TRBV12-5 to TRBJ2-7, with TRBD1 matching over 7 bases. The sample consisted of peripheral blood. The CDR3 loop reads CASGLGGGVNEQYF. CDR3 nucleotides: TGTGCTAGTGGTTTGGGAGGGGGCGTCAACGAGCAGTACTTC.